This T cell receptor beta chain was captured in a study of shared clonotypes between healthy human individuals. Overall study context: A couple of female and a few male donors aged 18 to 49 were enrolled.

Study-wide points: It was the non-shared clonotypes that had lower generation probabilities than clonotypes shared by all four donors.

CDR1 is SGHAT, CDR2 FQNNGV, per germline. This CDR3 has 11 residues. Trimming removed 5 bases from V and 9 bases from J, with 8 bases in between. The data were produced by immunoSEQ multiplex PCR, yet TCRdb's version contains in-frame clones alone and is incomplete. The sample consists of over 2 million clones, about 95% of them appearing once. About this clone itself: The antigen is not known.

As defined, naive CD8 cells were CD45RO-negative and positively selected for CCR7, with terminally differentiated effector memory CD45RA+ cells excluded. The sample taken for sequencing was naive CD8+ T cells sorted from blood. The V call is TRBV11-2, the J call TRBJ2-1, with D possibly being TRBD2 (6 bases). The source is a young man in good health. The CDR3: CASSHGGEQFF. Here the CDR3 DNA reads TGTGCCAGCAGCCACGGGGGTGAGCAGTTCTTC.